This is a list of T cell receptor beta chains from one sample in a study of OX40 agonist ivuxolimab in advanced cancers. The method was immunoSEQ multiplex PCR; TCRdb's version includes in-frame clones alone and lacks a portion of them. Altogether 39,000 or so clones are present, approximately 90% being singletons, with the ten largest covering 35% to 40%. The material sequenced was CD4+ or CD8+ T cells sorted from blood, taken in a trial of the OX40 agonist ivuxolimab. These receptors were obtained from an adult with an advanced solid tumor such as melanoma, head and neck, liver or kidney cancer. CDR3s include the opening cysteine and the closing phenylalanine or tryptophan. The order of the fields is clone size, CDR3 length, J gene, D gene, V gene, CDR3 DNA, CDR3 protein. The D gene is left open where the match is weak. Clone size is stated in some rows and not others, as once, few, many or a class when expanded.

>.|14|TRBJ1-2|.|TRBV7-9
TGTGCCAGCAGACCTGGAGCCGAGAGCTATGGCTACACCTTC
CASRPGAESYGYTF
>.|12|TRBJ1-5|.|TRBV19
TGTGCCAGTAGGGCCAAAGGACAGCCCCAGCATTTT
CASRAKGQPQHF
>.|13|TRBJ2-5|.|TRBV7-9
TGTGCCAGCAGCTCGAACTTGAAGGAGACCCAGTACTTC
CASSSNLKETQYF
>.|12|TRBJ2-5|.|TRBV28
TGTGCCAGCAGTGCCTTACAAGAGACCCAGTACTTC
CASSALQETQYF
>.|14|TRBJ1-5|.|TRBV6-5
TGTGCCAGTTCGGCCCAAGGGCCCAATCAGCCCCAGCATTTT
CASSAQGPNQPQHF
>.|13|TRBJ1-3|.|TRBV6-5
TGTGCCAGCAGGGACGGCTCTGGAAACACCATATATTTT
CASRDGSGNTIYF
>few|14|TRBJ1-3|.|TRBV19
TGTGCCAGCAAAACCACAGGGTCCGGAAACACCATATATTTT
CASKTTGSGNTIYF
>.|20|TRBJ2-1|TRBD2|TRBV2
TGTGCCAGCACCGGAGTCCGACAGTTACGTGGGAGGGCCTCCTACAATGAGCAGTTCTTC
CASTGVRQLRGRASYNEQFF
>.|14|TRBJ2-1|TRBD2|TRBV7-9
TGTGCCAGCAGCTCGACTAGCGGGAGAAGTGAGCAGTTCTTC
CASSSTSGRSEQFF
>.|13|TRBJ2-3|.|TRBV6-1
TGTGCCAGCACGGACAGATACACAGATACGCAGTATTTT
CASTDRYTDTQYF
>.|14|TRBJ2-7|TRBD2|TRBV13
TGTGCCAGCAGTCCTCGGGGGGGCCCGTACGAGCAGTACTTC
CASSPRGGPYEQYF
>once|17|TRBJ2-1|TRBD2|TRBV19
TGTGCCAGTAGGCCCATGACTAGCGGGGCCTCCTACAATGAGCAGTTCTTC
CASRPMTSGASYNEQFF
>.|15|TRBJ2-7|TRBD2|TRBV2
TGTGCCAGCACCCCGGAGGGCGGGGGAAGTTACGAGCAGTACTTC
CASTPEGGGSYEQYF
>.|15|TRBJ2-3|.|TRBV6-5
TGTGCCAGCAGTTACCGGGCCTCTGGCACAGATACGCAGTATTTT
CASSYRASGTDTQYF
>.|16|TRBJ1-5|.|TRBV4-1
TGCGCCAGCAGCCAAGATAGTATCCAGACGATTCAGCCCCAGCATTTT
CASSQDSIQTIQPQHF
>.|18|TRBJ2-7|TRBD2|TRBV11-2
TGTGCCAGCAGCTTACTCATTCCTGGCAGACGGGGGGCCTACGAGCAGTACTTC
CASSLLIPGRRGAYEQYF
>.|15|TRBJ2-1|TRBD1|TRBV7-9
TGTGCCAGCAGTAAAGGACAGGGCGGATTCAATGAGCAGTTCTTC
CASSKGQGGFNEQFF
>few|12|TRBJ2-1|TRBD2|TRBV7-3
TGTGCCAGCGGTAGCGGGGGAAGTGAGCAGTTCTTC
CASGSGGSEQFF
>.|16|TRBJ1-1|TRBD1|TRBV11-2
TGTGCCAGCAGCTACCTTCACAGGGGGAAAAAGGTCGAAGCTTTCTTT
CASSYLHRGKKVEAFF
>.|14|TRBJ2-7|TRBD1|TRBV6-5
TGTGCCAGCAGTGTGGGACAGGGGGCTTACGAGCAGTACTTC
CASSVGQGAYEQYF
>.|16|TRBJ2-1|.|TRBV10-3
TGTGCCATCAAAGCCTCGACGGGGGACTCCTACAATGAGCAGTTCTTC
CAIKASTGDSYNEQFF
>.|12|TRBJ2-3|.|TRBV5-4
TGTGCCAGCAGCTTTGGCACAGATACGCAGTATTTT
CASSFGTDTQYF
>.|17|TRBJ1-2|.|TRBV19
TGTGCCAGTAGTATACGGCCTCAGGGGCTACCTAACTATGGCTACACCTTC
CASSIRPQGLPNYGYTF